Below are 11 T cell receptor beta chains sequenced from a single sample in a study of blood T cell repertoires in COVID-19. The repertoire was sequenced with immunoSEQ multiplex PCR; TCRdb's copy has only in-frame clones and lacks some. The data hold around 190,000 clones, with around 90% observed a single time. Sample: PBMCs or T cells enriched from blood (not recorded which). The receptors originated from a man aged 18 to 30 with acute COVID-19.

This chain links TRBV3-1 (or the pseudogene TRBV3-2) with TRBJ2-7; D might be TRBD2 (6 bases). The CDR3 loop spans 15 amino acids. Germline CDR1 and CDR2: LGHDT and YNNKEL (reference sequence). V dropped 1 base and J dropped 3 bases, with 13 bases sitting between them. The CDR3 DNA sequence: TGTGCCAGCAGCCAAGTCTCGGGACTCGACTACGAGCAGTACTTC. Translated, it gives CASSQVSGLDYEQYF.

This clone has more than one count but fewer than ten. V is TRBV6-5 and J is TRBJ2-3; 10 bases match TRBD2. The germline V gene has CDR1 MNHEY and CDR2 SVGAGI. The CDR3 has 15 residues. The ends lost 5 bases at V and 4 bases at J; junction bases unmatched: 6. The CDR3 DNA is TGTGCCAGCAGTACCCTAGCGGGAGAAGCAGATACGCAGTATTTT. Amino acid sequence: CASSTLAGEADTQYF.

The chain couples TRBV28 to TRBJ2-1, with no clear D. This CDR3 comprises 14 residues. Per germline, CDR1 MDHEN and CDR2 SYDVKM. The V gene lost 6 bases and the J gene lost 5 bases, with 14 bases spanning the gap. CDR3 sequence: CASSQTLGDNEQFF. DNA of the CDR3: TGTGCCAGCAGCCAGACCCTAGGAGACAATGAGCAGTTCTTC.

The chain is built from TRBV14 and TRBJ1-2; weak D call: TRBD1 (6 bases). The ends were cut back, 3 bases at V and 5 bases at J, with 13 bases in the middle. Germline CDR1 is SGHDN and CDR2 is FVKESK. This CDR3 is 14 amino acids long. CDR3 DNA sequence: TGTGCCAGCAGCCACCGGACAGCGAAGTATGGCTACACCTTC. This sequence encodes CASSHRTAKYGYTF.

The chain joins TRBV28 to TRBJ2-1, with 9 bases identical to TRBD2. The ends lost 2 bases at V and 5 bases at J; junction bases unmatched: 1. Germline V lookup: CDR1 MDHEN, CDR2 SYDVKM. The CDR3 has 14 residues. The chain's CDR3 is CASSLASGNNEQFF. CDR3 nucleotide sequence: TGTGCCAGCAGTTTAGCTAGCGGGAACAATGAGCAGTTCTTC.

The genes are TRBV6-5 and TRBJ1-2; 9 positions agree with TRBD1. V shed 5 bases and J 8 bases; nucleotides not matched to a gene: 6. In germline, CDR1 is MNHEY, CDR2 SVGAGI. The CDR3 totals 13 residues. The CDR3 region is CASSTGQGKGYTF. Written as DNA, the CDR3 is TGTGCCAGCAGTACTGGACAGGGGAAAGGCTACACCTTC.

The chain uses TRBV10-1 and TRBJ2-7, with 10 bases identical to TRBD2. The germline gives CDR1 WNHNN, CDR2 SYGVQD (reference sequence). The ends lost 3 bases at V and 3 bases at J; junction bases unmatched: 11. This CDR3 comprises 17 residues. CDR3 amino acids: CASSDPPKAGGGYEQYF. CDR3 coding DNA: TGCGCCAGCAGTGACCCCCCAAAAGCGGGAGGGGGCTACGAGCAGTACTTC.

This clone has a single count. The V call is TRBV9, the J call TRBJ2-1, with TRBD2 matching 9 bases. The CDR3 runs to 17 residues. CDR1 and CDR2 (germline): SGDLS, YYNGEE. Germline trimming cut 0 bases from V and 3 bases from J; bases unmatched to any gene: 7. The CDR3 DNA reads as TGTGCCAGCAGCGTAGTGGGACTAGCAGACCGCTACAATGAGCAGTTCTTC. Encoded protein: CASSVVGLADRYNEQFF.

The chain combines TRBV28 with TRBJ1-3; D not certain. From germline, CDR1 is MDHEN and CDR2 SYDVKM. The V and J ends lost 1 base and 3 bases respectively, with 4 bases between them. The CDR3 runs 13 residues. The CDR3 bases are TGTGCCAGCAGTTTATCGGTTGGAAACACCATATATTTT. Translating it yields CASSLSVGNTIYF.

The rearrangement joins TRBV6-5 to TRBJ2-1; a possible D gene is TRBD2 (5 bases). This CDR3 is built from 10 residues. Trimming cost V 11 bases and J 4 bases, with 6 bases left between them. Germline loops: CDR1 MNHEY, CDR2 SVGAGI. CDR3 amino acids: CASGYNEQFF. The CDR3 nucleotides are TGTGCCTCGGGATACAATGAGCAGTTCTTC.

This clone has only one observation. The chain's CDR3 is CASSTTDFGRYINEQFF. The CDR3 DNA reads as TGTGCCAGCAGCACCACGGATTTCGGGAGATATATTAATGAGCAGTTCTTC. V gene TRBV5-6 combines with J gene TRBJ2-1; D might be TRBD2 (6 bases). The CDR3 contains 17 residues. The germline CDR1 and CDR2 sequences are SGHDT and YYEEEE. With 4 bases removed from V and 7 bases from J, the gap between germline ends came to 24 bases.